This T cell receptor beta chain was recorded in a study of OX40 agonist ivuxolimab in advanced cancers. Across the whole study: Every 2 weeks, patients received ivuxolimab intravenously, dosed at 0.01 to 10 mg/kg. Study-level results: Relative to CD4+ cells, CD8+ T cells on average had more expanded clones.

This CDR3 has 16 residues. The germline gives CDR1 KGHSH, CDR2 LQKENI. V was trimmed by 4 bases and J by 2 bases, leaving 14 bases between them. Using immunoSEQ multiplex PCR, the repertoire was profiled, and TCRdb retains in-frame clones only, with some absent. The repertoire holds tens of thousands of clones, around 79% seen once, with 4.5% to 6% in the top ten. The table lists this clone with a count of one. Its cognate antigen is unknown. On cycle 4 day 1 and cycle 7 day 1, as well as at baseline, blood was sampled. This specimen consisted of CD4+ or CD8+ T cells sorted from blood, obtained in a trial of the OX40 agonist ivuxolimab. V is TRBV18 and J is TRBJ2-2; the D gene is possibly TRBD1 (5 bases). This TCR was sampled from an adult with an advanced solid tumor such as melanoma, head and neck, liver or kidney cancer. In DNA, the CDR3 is TGTGCCAGCTCACGAACAGGAGCTCTTAACACCGGGGAGCTGTTTTTT. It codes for CASSRTGALNTGELFF.